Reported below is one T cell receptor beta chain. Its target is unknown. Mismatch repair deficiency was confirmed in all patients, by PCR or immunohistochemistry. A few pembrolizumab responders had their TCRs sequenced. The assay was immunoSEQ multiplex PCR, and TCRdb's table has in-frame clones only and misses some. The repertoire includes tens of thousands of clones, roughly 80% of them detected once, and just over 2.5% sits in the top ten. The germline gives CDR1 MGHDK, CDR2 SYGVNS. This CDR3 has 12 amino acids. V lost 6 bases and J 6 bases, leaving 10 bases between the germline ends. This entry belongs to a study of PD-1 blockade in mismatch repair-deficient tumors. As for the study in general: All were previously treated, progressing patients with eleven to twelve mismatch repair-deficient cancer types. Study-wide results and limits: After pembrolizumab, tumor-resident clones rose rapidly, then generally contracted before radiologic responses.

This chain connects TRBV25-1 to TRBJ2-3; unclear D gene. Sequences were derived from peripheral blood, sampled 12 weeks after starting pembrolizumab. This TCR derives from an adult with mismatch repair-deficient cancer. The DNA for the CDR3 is TGTGCCAGCAGCGGACCTCCCGATACGCAGTATTTT. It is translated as CASSGPPDTQYF.